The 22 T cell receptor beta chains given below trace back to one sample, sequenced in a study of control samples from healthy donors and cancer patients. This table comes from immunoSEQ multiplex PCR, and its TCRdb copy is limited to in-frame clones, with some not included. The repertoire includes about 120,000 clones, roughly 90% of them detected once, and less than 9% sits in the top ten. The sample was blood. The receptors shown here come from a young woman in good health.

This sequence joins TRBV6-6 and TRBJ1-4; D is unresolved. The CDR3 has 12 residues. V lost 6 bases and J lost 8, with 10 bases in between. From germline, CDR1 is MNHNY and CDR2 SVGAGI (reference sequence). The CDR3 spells CASRILGEKLFF. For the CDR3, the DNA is TGTGCCAGCAGGATTCTGGGAGAAAAACTGTTTTTT.

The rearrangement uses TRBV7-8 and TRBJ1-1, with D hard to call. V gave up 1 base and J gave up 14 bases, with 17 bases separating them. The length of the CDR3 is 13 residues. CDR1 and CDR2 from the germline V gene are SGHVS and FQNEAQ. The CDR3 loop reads CASSLVAQSQSFF. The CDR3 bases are TGTGCCAGCAGCTTAGTGGCTCAAAGTCAGTCCTTCTTT.

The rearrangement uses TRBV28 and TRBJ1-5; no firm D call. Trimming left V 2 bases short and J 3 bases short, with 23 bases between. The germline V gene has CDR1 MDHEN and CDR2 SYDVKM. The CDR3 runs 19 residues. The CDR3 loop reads CASSLLGLRRGRNNQPQHF. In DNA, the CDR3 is TGTGCCAGCAGTTTACTCGGCCTCCGACGAGGTCGAAACAATCAGCCCCAGCATTTT.

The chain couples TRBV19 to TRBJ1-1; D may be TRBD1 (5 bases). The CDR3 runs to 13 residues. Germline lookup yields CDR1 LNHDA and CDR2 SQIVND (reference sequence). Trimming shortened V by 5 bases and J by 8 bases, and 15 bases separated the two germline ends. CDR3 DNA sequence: TGTGCCAGTAGTGATCAGGGTCGAGGGGAAGCTTTCTTT. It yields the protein CASSDQGRGEAFF. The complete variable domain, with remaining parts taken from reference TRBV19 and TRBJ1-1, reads DGGITQSPKYLFRKEGQNVTLSCEQNLNHDAMYWYRQDPGQGLRLIYYSQIVNDFQKGDIAEGYSVSREKKESFPLTVTSAQKNPTAFYLCASSDQGRGEAFFGQGTRLTVV.

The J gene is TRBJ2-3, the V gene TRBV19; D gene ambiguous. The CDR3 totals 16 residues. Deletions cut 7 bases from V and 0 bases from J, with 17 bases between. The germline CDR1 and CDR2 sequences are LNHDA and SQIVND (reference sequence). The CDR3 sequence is CASMTRPPWSTDTQYF. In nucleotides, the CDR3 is TGTGCCAGTATGACGAGACCCCCCTGGAGCACAGATACGCAGTATTTT. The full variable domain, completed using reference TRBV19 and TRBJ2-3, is DGGITQSPKYLFRKEGQNVTLSCEQNLNHDAMYWYRQDPGQGLRLIYYSQIVNDFQKGDIAEGYSVSREKKESFPLTVTSAQKNPTAFYLCASMTRPPWSTDTQYFGPGTRLTVL.

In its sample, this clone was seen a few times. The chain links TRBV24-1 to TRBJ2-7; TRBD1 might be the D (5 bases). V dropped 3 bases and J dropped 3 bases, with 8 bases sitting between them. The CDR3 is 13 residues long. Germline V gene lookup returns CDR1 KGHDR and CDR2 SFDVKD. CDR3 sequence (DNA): TGTGCCACCAGTGATGGGGCCGGCTACGAGCAGTACTTC. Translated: CATSDGAGYEQYF.

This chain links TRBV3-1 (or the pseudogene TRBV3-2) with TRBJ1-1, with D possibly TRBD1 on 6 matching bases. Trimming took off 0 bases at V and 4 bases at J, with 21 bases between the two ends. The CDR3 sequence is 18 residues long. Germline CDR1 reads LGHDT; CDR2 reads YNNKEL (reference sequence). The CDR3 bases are TGTGCCAGCAGCCAAGACTTTCTGACGCGGGGGCGGGGCACTGAAGCTTTCTTT. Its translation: CASSQDFLTRGRGTEAFF.

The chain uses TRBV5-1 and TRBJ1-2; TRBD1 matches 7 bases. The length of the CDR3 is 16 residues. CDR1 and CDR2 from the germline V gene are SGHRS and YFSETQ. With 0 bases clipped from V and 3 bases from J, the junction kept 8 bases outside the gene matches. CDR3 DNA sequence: TGCGCCAGCAGCTTGGGAGGCGTACAGGGGTACTATGGCTACACCTTC. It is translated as CASSLGGVQGYYGYTF.

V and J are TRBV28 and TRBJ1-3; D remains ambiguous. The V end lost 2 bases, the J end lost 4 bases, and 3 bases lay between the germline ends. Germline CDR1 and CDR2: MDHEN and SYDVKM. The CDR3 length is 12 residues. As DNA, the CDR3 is TGTGCCAGCAGTTTAATGGGAAACACCATATATTTT. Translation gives CASSLMGNTIYF.

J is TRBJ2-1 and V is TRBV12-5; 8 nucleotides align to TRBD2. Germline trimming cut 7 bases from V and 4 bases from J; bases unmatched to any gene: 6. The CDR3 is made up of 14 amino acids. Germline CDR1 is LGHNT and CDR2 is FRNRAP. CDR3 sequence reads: CASAKGLDYNEQFF. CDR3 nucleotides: TGTGCTAGTGCCAAGGGACTAGATTACAATGAGCAGTTCTTC.

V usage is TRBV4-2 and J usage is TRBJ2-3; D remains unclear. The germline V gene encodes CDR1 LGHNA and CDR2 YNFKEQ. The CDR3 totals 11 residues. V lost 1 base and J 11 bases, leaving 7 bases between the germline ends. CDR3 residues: CASSQGIEQYF. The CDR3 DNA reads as TGTGCCAGCAGCCAAGGGATAGAGCAGTATTTT.

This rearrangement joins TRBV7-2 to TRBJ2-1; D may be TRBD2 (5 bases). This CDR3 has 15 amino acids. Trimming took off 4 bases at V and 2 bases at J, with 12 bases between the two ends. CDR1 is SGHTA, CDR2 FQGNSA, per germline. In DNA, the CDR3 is TGTGCCAGCAGCTCAAGGACTCCAGCCTACAATGAGCAGTTCTTC. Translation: CASSSRTPAYNEQFF.

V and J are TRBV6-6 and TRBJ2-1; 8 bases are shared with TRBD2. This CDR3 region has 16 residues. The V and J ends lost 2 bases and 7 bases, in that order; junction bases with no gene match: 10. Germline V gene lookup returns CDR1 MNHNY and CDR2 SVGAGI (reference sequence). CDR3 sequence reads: CASSYPAGGIRNEQFF. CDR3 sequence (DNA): TGTGCCAGCAGTTACCCGGCGGGGGGAATTCGGAATGAGCAGTTCTTC.

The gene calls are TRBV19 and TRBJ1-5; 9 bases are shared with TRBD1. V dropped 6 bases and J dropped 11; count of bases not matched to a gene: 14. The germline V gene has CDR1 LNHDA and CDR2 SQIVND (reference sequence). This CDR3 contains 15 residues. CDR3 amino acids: CASRAGTGLLRAQHF. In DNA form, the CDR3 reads TGTGCCAGTAGAGCCGGGACAGGGCTTCTACGGGCCCAGCATTTT. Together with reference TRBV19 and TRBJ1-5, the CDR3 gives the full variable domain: DGGITQSPKYLFRKEGQNVTLSCEQNLNHDAMYWYRQDPGQGLRLIYYSQIVNDFQKGDIAEGYSVSREKKESFPLTVTSAQKNPTAFYLCASRAGTGLLRAQHFGDGTRLSIL.

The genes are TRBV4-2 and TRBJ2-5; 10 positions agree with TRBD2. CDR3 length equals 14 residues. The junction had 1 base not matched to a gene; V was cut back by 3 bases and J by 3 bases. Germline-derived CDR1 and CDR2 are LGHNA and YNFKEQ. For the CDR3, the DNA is TGTGCCAGCAGCCAGGGACTAGCGAAAGAGACCCAGTACTTC. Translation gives CASSQGLAKETQYF.

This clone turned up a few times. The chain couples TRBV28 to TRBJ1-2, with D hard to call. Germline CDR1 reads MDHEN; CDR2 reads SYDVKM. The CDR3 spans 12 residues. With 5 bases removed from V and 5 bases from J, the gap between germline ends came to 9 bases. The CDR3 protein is CASSLNSYGYTF. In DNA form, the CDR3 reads TGTGCCAGCAGTCTAAACTCTTATGGCTACACCTTC.

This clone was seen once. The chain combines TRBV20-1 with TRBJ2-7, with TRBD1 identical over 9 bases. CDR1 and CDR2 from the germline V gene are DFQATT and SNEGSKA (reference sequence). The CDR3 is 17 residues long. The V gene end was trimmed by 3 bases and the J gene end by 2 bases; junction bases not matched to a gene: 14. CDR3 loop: CSASPGTGLRRAYEQYF. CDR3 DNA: TGCAGTGCTAGTCCCGGGACAGGGCTCCGAAGGGCCTACGAGCAGTACTTC.

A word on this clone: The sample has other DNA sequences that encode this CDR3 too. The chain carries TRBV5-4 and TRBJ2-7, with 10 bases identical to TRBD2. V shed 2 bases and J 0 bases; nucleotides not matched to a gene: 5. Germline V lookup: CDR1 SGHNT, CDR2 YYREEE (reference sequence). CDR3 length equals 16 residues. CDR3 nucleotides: TGTGCCAGCAGCTTATTACTAGCGGGGCGCTCCTACGAGCAGTACTTC. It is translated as CASSLLLAGRSYEQYF.

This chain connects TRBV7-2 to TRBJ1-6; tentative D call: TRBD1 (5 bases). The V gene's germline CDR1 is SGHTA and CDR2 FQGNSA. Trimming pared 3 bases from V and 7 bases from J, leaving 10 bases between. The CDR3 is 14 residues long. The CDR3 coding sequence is TGTGCCAGCAGCTTTCAGGGAGTGAATTCACCCCTCCACTTT. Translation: CASSFQGVNSPLHF.

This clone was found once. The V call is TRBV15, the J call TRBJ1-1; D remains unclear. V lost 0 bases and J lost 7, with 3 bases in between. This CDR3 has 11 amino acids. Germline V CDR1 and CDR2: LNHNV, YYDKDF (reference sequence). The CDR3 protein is CATSREGEAFF. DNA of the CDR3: TGTGCCACCAGCAGAGAAGGTGAAGCTTTCTTT.

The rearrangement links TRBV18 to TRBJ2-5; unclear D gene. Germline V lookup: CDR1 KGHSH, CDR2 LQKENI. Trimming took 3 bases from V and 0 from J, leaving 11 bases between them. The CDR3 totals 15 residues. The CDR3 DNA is TGTGCCAGCTCACCGCCCTCGGAGTACCAAGAGACCCAGTACTTC. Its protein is CASSPPSEYQETQYF.

The CDR3 loop reads CATSSGGGEKLFF. CDR3 nucleotide sequence: TGTGCCACCAGTTCAGGGGGCGGTGAAAAACTGTTTTTT. The rearrangement joins TRBV24-1 to TRBJ1-4; TRBD1 matches 8 bases. The J segment lost 7 bases and the V segment lost 6 bases, leaving 3 bases of the junction unmatched. Germline V gene data show CDR1 as KGHDR and CDR2 as SFDVKD. CDR3 length equals 13 residues.